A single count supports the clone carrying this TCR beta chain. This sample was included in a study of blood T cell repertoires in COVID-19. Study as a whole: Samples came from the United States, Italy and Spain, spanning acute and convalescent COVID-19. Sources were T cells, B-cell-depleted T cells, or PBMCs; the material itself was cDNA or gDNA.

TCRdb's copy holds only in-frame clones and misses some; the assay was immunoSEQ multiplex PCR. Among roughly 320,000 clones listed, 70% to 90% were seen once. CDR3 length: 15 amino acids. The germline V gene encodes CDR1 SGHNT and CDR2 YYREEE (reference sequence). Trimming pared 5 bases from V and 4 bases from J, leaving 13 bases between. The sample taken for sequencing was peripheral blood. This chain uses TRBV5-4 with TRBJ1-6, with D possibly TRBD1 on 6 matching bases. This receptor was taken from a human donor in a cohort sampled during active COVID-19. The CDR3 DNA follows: TGTGCCAGCAGTCCCACAGGGTCTTATAATTCACCCCTCCACTTT. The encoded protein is CASSPTGSYNSPLHF.